Listed here are 2 T cell receptor beta chains from one sample, sequenced in a study of shared clonotypes between healthy human individuals. Using immunoSEQ multiplex PCR, the repertoire was profiled, and TCRdb retains in-frame clones only, with some absent. The sample has about 1 million clones; about 77% are singletons. Sequenced input: memory CD4+ T cells sorted from blood. As for subset: CD45RA-negative fraction. The receptors were sampled from a man aged 18 to 30 in good health.

The chain combines TRBV9 with TRBJ2-7; possibly TRBD1 for D (7 bases). The germline CDR1 and CDR2 sequences are SGDLS and YYNGEE. V was clipped by 4 bases and J by 3 bases, with 14 bases between them. The CDR3 has 14 residues. This chain's CDR3 is CASSPSGGRYEQYF. The CDR3 nucleotides are TGTGCCAGCAGCCCCTCAGGGGGGCGCTACGAGCAGTACTTC. The variable domain in full, with the rest retrieved from reference TRBV9 and TRBJ2-7, is DSGVTQTPKHLITATGQRVTLRCSPRSGDLSVYWYQQSLDQGLQFLIQYYNGEERAKGNILERFSAQQFPDLHSELNLSSLELGDSALYFCASSPSGGRYEQYFGPGTRLTVT.

V and J are TRBV5-4 and TRBJ2-5, with TRBD1 matching over 11 bases. Trimming cost V 4 bases and J 5 bases; bases outside gene matches: 7. The CDR3 totals 15 residues. CDR1 SGHNT and CDR2 YYREEE come from the germline V gene (reference sequence). CDR3 loop: CASSQGQGALETQYF. The CDR3, as DNA: TGTGCCAGCAGCCAAGGACAGGGGGCTCTTGAGACCCAGTACTTC.